The present TCR beta chain was sequenced within a study of blood T cells in healthy people across ages. Study observations and caveats: Fewer expanded clones and more diversity marked long-lived versus aged donors. Roughly linearly, TCR beta diversity per million T cells fell as age increased.

V shed 4 bases and J 3 bases; nucleotides not matched to a gene: 8. CDR1 is LGHNA and CDR2 is YSLEER in the germline V gene. The CDR3 length is 15 residues. Extraction of total RNA produced a minimum of 5 micrograms from each sample. Next came a second PCR, run for about 6 to 12 cycles, which used a sample-barcoded 5' primer along with a J-beta primer mix. MiXCR was run by TCRdb on the 5' RACE reads, yielding one entry per CDR3 protein. The sample yields roughly 1.4 million distinct CDR3 sequences, around 55% seen once. A remark on this clonotype: The antigen is undetermined.

V and J are TRBV4-3 and TRBJ1-1, with 7 bases identical to TRBD1. Input material: blood. The receptor was isolated from a man between 18 and 29 years old in good health. CDR3 sequence reads: CASSLSGTAHTEAFF. The DNA for the CDR3 is TGCGCCAGCAGCCTCTCCGGGACAGCACACACTGAAGCTTTCTTT.